This TCR beta chain was documented in a study of CD8+CD57+ T cells in acquired aplastic anemia. Overall study results and limits: Overlapping CD8+ CDR3 repertoires of patients and controls contained under 35 shared sequences. Significant differences in CD8+ Simpson's diversity were not observed between patients and controls.

Both TCR beta VDJ combination and CDR3 sequence profiling were carried out. Genomic DNA was the template for this profiling. A single record per CDR3 protein comes from TCRdb applying MiXCR to the reads. This table has approximately 300,000 distinct CDR3 sequences, 45% to 65% appearing once. The CDR3 has 13 amino acids. The V segment lost 3 bases and the J segment 5 bases; nucleotides outside the gene matches: 4. The germline V gene has CDR1 SGHTA and CDR2 FQGNSA. In patients chosen for sequencing, flow cytometry had shown CD8+CD57+ cell expansion. At the time of blood sampling, patients had not yet received any therapy. Points on this clonotype: Its antigen is unknown.

V and J are TRBV7-2 and TRBJ2-7, with 7 positions matching TRBD2. What was sequenced was sorted CD4+, CD8+, or CD8+CD57+ T cells (not recorded which) from PBMCs. This sequence was found in a human donor with aplastic anemia. The DNA for the CDR3 is TGTGCCAGCAGCTTTGTGCTAGCGGACGAGCAGTACTTC. Its translation: CASSFVLADEQYF.